This entry features one T cell receptor (beta chain) sequence. Its antigen is unidentified. With UMI labels, 5' RACE was used to prepare the TRB cDNA libraries. Using the 5' RACE reads, TCRdb records one entry per CDR3 protein without DNA. The sample has about 130,000 distinct CDR3 sequences. This entry is derived from a study of CXCR3-negative and CXCR3-positive naive CD8 T cells. Naive CD8+ T cells were CD45RO-CCR7+CD27+CD95-. There are 16 residues in the CDR3. The germline gives CDR1 SGHTA, CDR2 FQGTGA. Study conclusions and caveats: Memory CD8+ T cell repertoires were far less diverse than both naive subsets. CXCR3-negative and CXCR3-positive naive cells shared comparable TRBV-TRBJ usage, but memory cells did not. The study inferred TCR strength from TRB CDR3 properties and found comparable surface CD5 between naive subsets.

Sequenced: naive CXCR3- CD8+ T cells from blood. Sample subset: CD45RO-CCR7+CD27+CD95- naive CD8+ T cells lacking CXCR3 (TNR3-). The origin of this receptor is a human donor in good health. Some clones in this sample may be carry-over from other donors' samples. This chain links TRBV7-3 with TRBJ2-1; the TCRdb call, TRBD1, lacks DNA for checking. This CDR3 reads CASSPLPPGAGNEQFF.